Presented here are 6 T cell receptor beta chains from one specimen sequenced in a study of identical twins. One entry per CDR3 protein results from TCRdb running MiXCR on the 5' RACE reads. The table lists hundreds of thousands of distinct CDR3 sequences, over 9% of them singletons. This sample also belongs to another study, concerning yellow fever vaccine responses in identical twins.

The sequencing input was PBMCs. Source of these receptors: a young woman in good health.

In its sample, this clonotype was seen a few times. The J gene is TRBJ1-1, the V gene TRBV6-5; D remains unclear. The CDR3 runs to 15 residues. Trimming removed 5 bases at V and 5 bases at J, with 18 bases between. CDR1 is MNHEY and CDR2 is SVGAGI in the germline V gene. The chain's CDR3 is CASSTSTLIGTEAFF. DNA for the CDR3: TGTGCCAGCAGTACATCGACCCTAATTGGGACTGAAGCTTTCTTT.

This clonotype was picked up one time. This may stem from a read error, because a much larger clone lies one nucleotide away. The chain joins TRBV3-1 to TRBJ1-1; the D is unclear. The ends were cut back, 2 bases at V and 7 bases at J, with 8 bases in the middle. CDR1 LGHDT and CDR2 YNNKEL come from the germline V gene (reference sequence). The CDR3 is 12 amino acids. The CDR3 region has the DNA TGTGCCAGCAGCCAAATCCAGAATGAAGCTTTCTTT. Its protein is CASSQIQNEAFF.

This clonotype was counted at least ten times. CDR3: CASSSIAGGPHEQFF. In nucleotides, the CDR3 is TGTGCCAGCAGTTCCATAGCGGGAGGGCCCCATGAGCAGTTCTTC. V usage is TRBV28 and J usage is TRBJ2-1, with 11 bases that match TRBD2. Trimming at V came to 4 bases and at J to 8 bases, leaving 7 bases not matched to a gene. Germline CDR1 is MDHEN and CDR2 is SYDVKM. This CDR3 contains 15 residues.

This clonotype has ten or more counts. Written as DNA, the CDR3 is TGCGCCAGCAGCCAAGGGGGTCAGCCCCAGCATTTT. Translation: CASSQGGQPQHF. This rearrangement joins TRBV4-1 to TRBJ1-5, with unresolved D. The CDR3 is 12 amino acids. Per germline, CDR1 MGHRA and CDR2 YSYEKL. Trimming pared 1 base from V and 6 bases from J, leaving 4 bases between.

V and J are TRBV5-1 and TRBJ2-7; D possibly corresponds to TRBD2 (5 bases). The CDR3 extends over 14 amino acids. V was shortened by 4 bases and J by 0 bases, with 11 bases between the two germline ends. Germline CDR1 is SGHRS and CDR2 is YFSETQ. This chain's CDR3 is CASSPDGDSYEQYF. The CDR3 nucleotides read TGCGCCAGCAGCCCGGACGGGGACTCCTACGAGCAGTACTTC.

This clonotype was counted a few times. V gene TRBV5-1 combines with J gene TRBJ1-1; the D gene is possibly TRBD1 (6 bases). The ends were cut back, 2 bases at V and 7 bases at J, with 18 bases in the middle. CDR1 is SGHRS and CDR2 is YFSETQ in the germline V gene. The CDR3 length is 15 residues. CDR3 loop: CASSLAGGGVGEAFF. CDR3 nucleotides: TGCGCCAGCAGCTTAGCAGGAGGGGGAGTTGGTGAAGCTTTCTTT.